The 20 T cell receptor beta chains presented below share a single source sample, sequenced in a study of blood T cell repertoires in COVID-19. The method was immunoSEQ multiplex PCR; TCRdb's version includes in-frame clones alone and lacks a portion of them. The profile shows about 200,000 clones, about 86% of them singletons. Sequencing was carried out using PBMCs or T cells enriched from blood (not recorded which). The source of these receptors is a woman in her forties in a cohort exposed to, infected with or recovered from COVID-19 (not recorded which).

This chain joins TRBV6-2 or TRBV6-3 and TRBJ2-1, with 8 nucleotides matching TRBD2. Germline-derived CDR1 and CDR2 are MNHEY and SVGEGT. CDR3 length equals 16 residues. J lost 4 bases, V lost 6 bases, and 11 bases had no gene match. Here the CDR3 DNA reads TGTGCCAGCAGCTATGTTATAGCGGGACTGTACAATGAGCAGTTCTTC. Amino acid sequence: CASSYVIAGLYNEQFF.

The chain recombines TRBV6-5 with TRBJ1-3; D not resolved. The CDR3 has 15 amino acids. Germline CDR1 is MNHEY and CDR2 is SVGAGI. Trimming removed 3 bases at V and 9 bases at J, with 18 bases between. CDR3 region: CASSYGVRDRGTIYF. CDR3 bases: TGTGCCAGCAGTTATGGTGTCCGGGATCGGGGCACCATATATTTT.

The J gene is TRBJ1-1, the V gene TRBV4-1; 9 bases match TRBD1. The CDR3 is 18 amino acids. The J segment lost 0 bases and the V segment lost 4 bases, leaving 12 bases of the junction unmatched. Germline lookup yields CDR1 MGHRA and CDR2 YSYEKL. The CDR3 reads CASSPRDRVSYVNTEAFF. CDR3 sequence (DNA): TGCGCCAGCAGCCCGAGGGACAGGGTGTCATACGTGAACACTGAAGCTTTCTTT.

The rearrangement links TRBV19 to TRBJ1-4; D unresolved. The CDR3 is made up of 16 amino acids. V was cut by 7 bases and J by 4 bases, with 19 bases left in between. CDR1 is LNHDA and CDR2 is SQIVND in the germline V gene (reference sequence). The CDR3 coding sequence is TGTGCCAGTAACTCCCCTCGCGAGCGGTTTAATGAAAAACTGTTTTTT. Protein product: CASNSPRERFNEKLFF. The entire variable domain, with the rest obtained from reference TRBV19 and TRBJ1-4, is as follows: DGGITQSPKYLFRKEGQNVTLSCEQNLNHDAMYWYRQDPGQGLRLIYYSQIVNDFQKGDIAEGYSVSREKKESFPLTVTSAQKNPTAFYLCASNSPRERFNEKLFFGSGTQLSVL.

The chain employs TRBV11-2 and TRBJ2-6; 7 nucleotides line up with TRBD1. Germline V gives CDR1 SGHAT, CDR2 FQNNGV. This CDR3 spans 16 amino acids. V lost 5 bases, J lost 0 bases, and 4 bases stayed unmatched. The CDR3 DNA reads TGTGCCAGCAGCCCTACAGGGGACTCTGGGGCCAACGTCCTGACTTTC. Its protein is CASSPTGDSGANVLTF.

This rearrangement joins TRBV11-2 to TRBJ1-1, with TRBD1 as a possible D gene (5 bases). From germline, CDR1 is SGHAT and CDR2 FQNNGV. This CDR3 contains 13 residues. V was shortened by 0 bases and J by 6 bases, with 8 bases between the two germline ends. The CDR3 sequence is CASSLDLGAEAFF. The CDR3, as DNA: TGTGCCAGCAGCTTAGATCTAGGGGCTGAAGCTTTCTTT.

The rearrangement links TRBV27 to TRBJ1-1; D is ambiguous. CDR3 length: 13 amino acids. Trimming took 5 bases from V and 4 from J, leaving 11 bases between them. CDR1 and CDR2 from the germline V gene are MNHEY and SMNVEV (reference sequence). CDR3 sequence reads: CASSPLISTEAFF. The CDR3 DNA sequence: TGTGCCAGCAGTCCCCTCATTAGCACTGAAGCTTTCTTT.

The chain joins TRBV27 to TRBJ2-6; D gene uncertain. Trimming left V 0 bases short and J 1 base short, with 7 bases between. Germline V gives CDR1 MNHEY, CDR2 SMNVEV (reference sequence). CDR3 size: 16 residues. The DNA of the CDR3 is TGTGCCAGCAGTTTATCTCCAGGATCTGGGGCCAACGTCCTGACTTTC. Its protein product is CASSLSPGSGANVLTF.

In this sample, this clone turned up many times. This chain connects TRBV4-2 to TRBJ1-2; 9 bases are a match to TRBD1. The CDR3 contains 16 residues. Germline V gives CDR1 LGHNA, CDR2 YNFKEQ. The junction had 10 bases not matched to a gene; V was cut back by 0 bases and J by 8 bases. The CDR3 here is CASSQDGFGQGRGYTF. The CDR3 DNA follows: TGTGCCAGCAGCCAAGATGGGTTCGGACAGGGGAGAGGCTACACCTTC.

The CDR3 sequence: CASSVGTSGDQETQYF. The CDR3 DNA reads TGTGCCAGCAGCGTAGGGACTAGCGGAGATCAAGAGACCCAGTACTTC. This chain links TRBV9 with TRBJ2-5; TRBD2 agrees at 10 bases. The V segment lost 0 bases and the J segment 2 bases; nucleotides outside the gene matches: 4. The CDR3 sequence is 16 residues long. The germline CDR1 and CDR2 sequences are SGDLS and YYNGEE. Supplemented by reference TRBV9 and TRBJ2-5, the full variable domain reads DSGVTQTPKHLITATGQRVTLRCSPRSGDLSVYWYQQSLDQGLQFLIQYYNGEERAKGNILERFSAQQFPDLHSELNLSSLELGDSALYFCASSVGTSGDQETQYFGPGTRLLVL.

The chain employs TRBV19 and TRBJ1-5; D not certain. The CDR3 spans 15 residues. V lost 5 bases and J lost 2, with 13 bases in between. The germline V gene has CDR1 LNHDA and CDR2 SQIVND (reference sequence). In DNA, the CDR3 is TGTGCCAGTAGTGTGAGGACGGGAGGCAATCAGCCCCAGCATTTT. It translates to CASSVRTGGNQPQHF.

The chain is built from TRBV7-7 and TRBJ2-2, with 7 bases identical to TRBD1. J was trimmed by 6 bases and V by 3 bases; bases with no gene match: 10. Germline CDR1 and CDR2: SSHAT and FNYEAQ (reference sequence). This CDR3 is 16 amino acids long. In DNA form, the CDR3 reads TGTGCCAGCAGCTTCCTCGTAGGGGGCAATTCCGGGGAGCTGTTTTTT. Translation: CASSFLVGGNSGELFF.

The chain uses TRBV6-5 and TRBJ1-5, with TRBD1 matching over 7 bases. Germline CDR1 reads MNHEY; CDR2 reads SVGAGI. CDR3 length equals 13 residues. With 6 bases clipped from V and 5 bases from J, the junction kept 4 bases outside the gene matches. The chain's CDR3 is CASRGTDHQPQHF. CDR3 DNA sequence: TGTGCCAGCAGAGGGACAGACCATCAGCCCCAGCATTTT.

The sample holds a few counts of this clone. The genes are TRBV3-1 (or the pseudogene TRBV3-2) and TRBJ1-6, with D unclear. The CDR3 is 13 amino acids. The ends were cut back, 0 bases at V and 10 bases at J, with 7 bases in the middle. The germline V gene has CDR1 LGHDT and CDR2 YNNKEL (reference sequence). As DNA, the CDR3 is TGTGCCAGCAGCCAAGACCTATGGTCACCCCTCCACTTT. The encoded protein is CASSQDLWSPLHF.

This clone was observed a single time. The J gene is TRBJ1-1, the V gene TRBV4-1, with 7 bases lining up with TRBD1. The CDR3 contains 18 residues. Germline assignment: CDR1 MGHRA and CDR2 YSYEKL. V lost 3 bases to trimming and J lost 4 bases; unmatched junction nucleotides: 17. CDR3 sequence (DNA): TGCGCCAGCAGCCATTTCCTTTCCACCGACAGGGTTGTCACTGAAGCTTTCTTT. Translation gives CASSHFLSTDRVVTEAFF.

The chain combines TRBV10-2 with TRBJ1-1, with a tentative D call TRBD1 (6 bases). This CDR3 is built from 13 residues. Germline CDR1 is WSHSY and CDR2 is SAAADI. V was clipped by 4 bases and J by 0 bases, with 6 bases between them. The CDR3 loop is CASSAGVNTEAFF. The CDR3, as DNA: TGCGCCAGCAGTGCAGGGGTGAACACTGAAGCTTTCTTT.

The gene calls are TRBV14 and TRBJ2-7, with a tentative D call TRBD2 (6 bases). Germline lookup yields CDR1 SGHDN and CDR2 FVKESK. The CDR3 extends over 13 amino acids. The V gene lost 6 bases and the J gene lost 4 bases, with 13 bases spanning the gap. The chain's CDR3 is CASREEGRYEQYF. The CDR3 nucleotides read TGTGCCAGCAGAGAGGAGGGAAGGTACGAGCAGTACTTC.

The V call is TRBV18, the J call TRBJ1-5; no clear D gene. The CDR3 is 16 amino acids. Germline lookup yields CDR1 KGHSH and CDR2 LQKENI. V was cut by 1 base and J by 2 bases, with 12 bases left in between. CDR3 region: CASSPLGGWGNQPQHF. CDR3 sequence (DNA): TGTGCCAGCTCACCACTTGGAGGGTGGGGCAATCAGCCCCAGCATTTT.

In DNA form, the CDR3 reads TGTGCCAGCACTGGGACAGGGGGCTCCTACGAGCAGTACTTC. It encodes CASTGTGGSYEQYF. The chain employs TRBV6-5 and TRBJ2-7, with 11 bases fitting TRBD1. Germline CDR1 MNHEY, CDR2 SVGAGI. The V and J ends lost 7 bases and 0 bases, in that order; junction bases with no gene match: 2. CDR3 size: 14 residues.

The V call is TRBV7-6, the J call TRBJ1-6; 7 bases fit TRBD1. With V trimmed by 2 bases and J by 0 bases, 10 bases remained unmatched. The CDR3 loop spans 19 amino acids. Per the germline V gene, CDR1 is SGHVS and CDR2 is FNYEAQ. The CDR3 loop is CASSLRGQEAPSYNSPLHF. In DNA, the CDR3 is TGTGCCAGCAGCTTACGAGGACAGGAGGCACCCTCCTATAATTCACCCCTCCACTTT.